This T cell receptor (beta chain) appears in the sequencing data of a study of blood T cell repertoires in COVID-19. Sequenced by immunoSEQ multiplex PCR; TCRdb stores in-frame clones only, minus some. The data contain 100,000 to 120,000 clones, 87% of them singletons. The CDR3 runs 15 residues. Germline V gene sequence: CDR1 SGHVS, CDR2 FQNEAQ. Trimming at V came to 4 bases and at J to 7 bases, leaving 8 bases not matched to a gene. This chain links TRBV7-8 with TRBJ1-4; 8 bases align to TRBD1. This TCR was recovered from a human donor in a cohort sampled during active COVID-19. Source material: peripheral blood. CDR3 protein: CASSSGQGEVEKLFF. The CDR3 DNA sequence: TGTGCCAGCAGCTCCGGACAGGGTGAGGTTGAAAAACTGTTTTTT.